This T cell receptor beta chain was captured in a study of metastatic and nonmetastatic thyroid tumors. Study background: Samples came from malignant and benign thyroid patients, and repertoires were compared across blood and tumor or nodule tissue. Study-wide results and caveats: As reported, TCR beta diversity in blood and tumor was significantly higher in malignant thyroid tumors than in benign nodules.

TCRdb re-clonotyped the PCR reads via MiXCR. This repertoire shows about 43,000 clones, about 3.3% found once; its top ten account for more than 7.5%. This clone was detected many times. No antigen is known for it. No treatment had been given to any patient before thyroid surgery. CDR1 is SGHDN, CDR2 FVKESK, per germline. This CDR3 is built from 13 residues. Trimming stripped 1 base from V and 3 bases from J, with 6 bases between. The sample consisted of blood. The J gene is TRBJ1-1, the V gene TRBV14; D gene uncertain. The TCR originated in a female donor with papillary thyroid cancer or a benign thyroid nodule (not recorded which). Some clones in this sample may be carry-over from other donors' samples. The CDR3, as DNA: TGTGCCAGCAGCCAAGTATGGGACACTGAAGCTTTCTTT. It codes for CASSQVWDTEAFF.